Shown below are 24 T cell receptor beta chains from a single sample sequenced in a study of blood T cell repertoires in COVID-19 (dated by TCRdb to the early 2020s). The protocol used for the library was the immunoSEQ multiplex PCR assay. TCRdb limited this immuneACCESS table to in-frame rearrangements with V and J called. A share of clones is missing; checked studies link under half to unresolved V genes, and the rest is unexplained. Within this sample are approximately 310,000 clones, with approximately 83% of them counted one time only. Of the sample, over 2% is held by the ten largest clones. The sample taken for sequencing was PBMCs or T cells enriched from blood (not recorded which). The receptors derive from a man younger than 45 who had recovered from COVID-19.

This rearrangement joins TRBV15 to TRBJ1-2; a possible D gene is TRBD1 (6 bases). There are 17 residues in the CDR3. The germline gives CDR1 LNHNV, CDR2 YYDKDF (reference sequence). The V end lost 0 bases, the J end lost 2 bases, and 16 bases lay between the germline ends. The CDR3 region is CATSREMPGQLNYGYTF. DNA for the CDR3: TGTGCCACCAGCAGAGAGATGCCGGGACAACTCAACTATGGCTACACCTTC.

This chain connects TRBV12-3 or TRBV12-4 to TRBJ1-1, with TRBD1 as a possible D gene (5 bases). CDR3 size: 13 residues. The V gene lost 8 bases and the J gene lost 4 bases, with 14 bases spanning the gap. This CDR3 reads CASRLGGVTEAFF. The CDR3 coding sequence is TGTGCCAGCCGACTGGGGGGGGTCACTGAAGCTTTCTTT.

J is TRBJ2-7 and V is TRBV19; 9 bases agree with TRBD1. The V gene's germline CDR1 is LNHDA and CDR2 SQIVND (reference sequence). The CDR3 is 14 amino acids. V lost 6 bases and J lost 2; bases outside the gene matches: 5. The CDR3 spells CASSGDREAYEQYF. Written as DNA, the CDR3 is TGTGCCAGTAGCGGGGACAGGGAGGCCTACGAGCAGTACTTC.

The CDR3 DNA reads as TGTGCCAGCAGTGACAGGGGAAGAATCTACGAGCAGTACTTC. It encodes CASSDRGRIYEQYF. The chain links TRBV7-8 to TRBJ2-7; 8 bases map to TRBD1. Per germline, CDR1 SGHVS and CDR2 FQNEAQ. The length of the CDR3 is 14 residues. V gave up 6 bases and J gave up 3 bases; unmatched junction bases: 7.

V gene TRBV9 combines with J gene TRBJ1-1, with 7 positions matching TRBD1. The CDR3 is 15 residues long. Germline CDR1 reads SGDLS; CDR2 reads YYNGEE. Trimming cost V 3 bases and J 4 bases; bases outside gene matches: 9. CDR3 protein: CASSAKTGRITEAFF. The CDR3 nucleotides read TGTGCCAGCAGCGCCAAGACAGGGAGGATCACTGAAGCTTTCTTT.

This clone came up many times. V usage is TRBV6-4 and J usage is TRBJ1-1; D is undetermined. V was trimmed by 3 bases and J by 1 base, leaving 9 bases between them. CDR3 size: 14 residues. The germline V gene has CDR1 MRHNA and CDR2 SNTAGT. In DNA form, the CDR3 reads TGTGCCAGCAGTGAAAATCCAGAGAACACTGAAGCTTTCTTT. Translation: CASSENPENTEAFF.

CDR3 sequence: CASSESTSGGSSYEQYF. CDR3 in DNA: TGCGCCAGCAGTGAGTCTACTAGCGGGGGGAGCTCCTACGAGCAGTACTTC. V usage is TRBV10-1 and J usage is TRBJ2-7, with 12 positions matching TRBD2. The CDR3 spans 17 residues. Germline CDR1 reads WNHNN; CDR2 reads SYGVQD (reference sequence). V lost 0 bases to trimming and J lost 0 bases; unmatched junction nucleotides: 3.

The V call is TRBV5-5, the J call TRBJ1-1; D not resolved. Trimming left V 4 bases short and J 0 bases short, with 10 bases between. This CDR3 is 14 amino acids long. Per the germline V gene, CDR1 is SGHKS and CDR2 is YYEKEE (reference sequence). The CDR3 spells CASSREEMNTEAFF. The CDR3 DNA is TGTGCCAGCAGCCGGGAGGAGATGAACACTGAAGCTTTCTTT.

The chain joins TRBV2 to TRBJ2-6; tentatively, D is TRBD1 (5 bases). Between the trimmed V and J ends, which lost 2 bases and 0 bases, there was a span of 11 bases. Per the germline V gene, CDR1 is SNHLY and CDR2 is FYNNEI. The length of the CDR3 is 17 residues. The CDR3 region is CASSESRAASGANVLTF. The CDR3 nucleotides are TGTGCCAGCAGTGAATCCAGGGCGGCCTCTGGGGCCAACGTCCTGACTTTC.

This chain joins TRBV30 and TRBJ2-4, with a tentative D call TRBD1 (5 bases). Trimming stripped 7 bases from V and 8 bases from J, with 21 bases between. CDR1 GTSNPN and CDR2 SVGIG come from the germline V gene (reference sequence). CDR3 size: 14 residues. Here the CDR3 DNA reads TGTGCCTCCTCTGGGGCCTCAGGTCCGGACATTCAGTACTTC. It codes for CASSGASGPDIQYF.

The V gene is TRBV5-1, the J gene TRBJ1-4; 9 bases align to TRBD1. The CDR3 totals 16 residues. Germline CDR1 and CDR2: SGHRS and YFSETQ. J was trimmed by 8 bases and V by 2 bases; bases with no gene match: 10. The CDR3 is CASSFSGQGSREKLFF. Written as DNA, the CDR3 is TGCGCCAGCAGCTTCTCCGGACAGGGGTCGCGCGAAAAACTGTTTTTT.

The CDR3, as DNA: TGTGCCAGCAGCCCCGGGACACTGAGCTCCTACGAGCAGTACTTC. It is translated as CASSPGTLSSYEQYF. J is TRBJ2-7 and V is TRBV5-6; D may be TRBD1 (6 bases). CDR1 is SGHDT and CDR2 is YYEEEE in the germline V gene. This CDR3 region has 15 residues. V lost 4 bases and J lost 0, with 14 bases in between.

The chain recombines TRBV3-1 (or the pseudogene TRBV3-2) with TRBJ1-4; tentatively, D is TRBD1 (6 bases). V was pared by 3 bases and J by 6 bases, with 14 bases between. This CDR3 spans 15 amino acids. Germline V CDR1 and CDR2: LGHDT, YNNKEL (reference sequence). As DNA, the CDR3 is TGTGCCAGCAGCCAGGTACAGGGAAGAGATGAAAAACTGTTTTTT. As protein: CASSQVQGRDEKLFF.

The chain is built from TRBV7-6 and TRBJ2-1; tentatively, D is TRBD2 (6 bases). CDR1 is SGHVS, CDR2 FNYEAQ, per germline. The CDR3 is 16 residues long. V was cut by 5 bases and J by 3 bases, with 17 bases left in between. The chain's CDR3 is CASSPVSAGGYNEQFF. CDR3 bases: TGTGCCAGCAGCCCCGTGTCGGCCGGGGGCTACAATGAGCAGTTCTTC.

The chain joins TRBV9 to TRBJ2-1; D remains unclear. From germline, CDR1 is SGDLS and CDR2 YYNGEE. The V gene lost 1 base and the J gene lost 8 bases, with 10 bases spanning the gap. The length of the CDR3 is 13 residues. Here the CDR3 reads CASSVLSNDEQFF. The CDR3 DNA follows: TGTGCCAGCAGCGTACTATCGAATGATGAGCAGTTCTTC.

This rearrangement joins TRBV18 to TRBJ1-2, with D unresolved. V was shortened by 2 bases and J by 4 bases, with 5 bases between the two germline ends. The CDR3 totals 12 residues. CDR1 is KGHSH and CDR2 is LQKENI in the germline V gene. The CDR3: CASSPNGYGYTF. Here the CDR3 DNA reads TGTGCCAGCTCACCAAACGGCTATGGCTACACCTTC.

Here the CDR3 reads CASSFRSYGYTF. CDR3 nucleotide sequence: TGTGCCAGCAGCTTTCGCAGCTATGGCTACACCTTC. The chain combines TRBV5-8 with TRBJ1-2; the D is unclear. This CDR3 has 12 amino acids. Germline assignment: CDR1 SGHTS and CDR2 YDEGEE. Trimming shortened V by 2 bases and J by 4 bases, and 6 bases separated the two germline ends.

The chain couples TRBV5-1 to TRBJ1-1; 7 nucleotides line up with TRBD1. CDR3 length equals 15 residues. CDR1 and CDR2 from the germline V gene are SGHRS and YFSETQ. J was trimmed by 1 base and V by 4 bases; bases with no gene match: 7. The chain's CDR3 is CASSPGAGGNTEAFF. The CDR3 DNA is TGCGCCAGCAGCCCGGGGGCAGGGGGGAACACTGAAGCTTTCTTT.

The CDR3: CAISESNPAGTVSGNTIYF. DNA for the CDR3: TGTGCCATCAGTGAGTCGAACCCCGCCGGGACAGTAAGCGGAAACACCATATATTTT. V usage is TRBV10-3 and J usage is TRBJ1-3; 7 bases map to TRBD1. The CDR3 is 19 residues long. From germline, CDR1 is ENHRY and CDR2 SYGVKD. Trimming at V came to 0 bases and at J to 4 bases, leaving 15 bases not matched to a gene.

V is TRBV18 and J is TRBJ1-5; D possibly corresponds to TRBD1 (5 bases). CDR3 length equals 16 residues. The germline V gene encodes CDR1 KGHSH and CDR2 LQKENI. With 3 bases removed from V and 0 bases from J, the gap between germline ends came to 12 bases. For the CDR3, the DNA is TGTGCCAGCTCACCGGGATCAGGGATTAGCAATCAGCCCCAGCATTTT. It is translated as CASSPGSGISNQPQHF.

CDR3 amino acids: CASRKQGNYGYTF. The CDR3 bases are TGTGCCAGCAGAAAACAGGGAAACTATGGCTACACCTTC. The V call is TRBV27, the J call TRBJ1-2; D might be TRBD1 (6 bases). Germline values: CDR1 MNHEY, CDR2 SMNVEV (reference sequence). The CDR3 runs to 13 residues. V lost 6 bases and J lost 2, with 10 bases in between.

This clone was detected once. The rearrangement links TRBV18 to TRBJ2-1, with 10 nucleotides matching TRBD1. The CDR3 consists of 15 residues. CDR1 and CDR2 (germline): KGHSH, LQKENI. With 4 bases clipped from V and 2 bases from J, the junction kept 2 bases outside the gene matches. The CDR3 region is CASSQGQGPYNEQFF. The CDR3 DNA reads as TGTGCCAGCTCACAGGGACAGGGGCCCTACAATGAGCAGTTCTTC.

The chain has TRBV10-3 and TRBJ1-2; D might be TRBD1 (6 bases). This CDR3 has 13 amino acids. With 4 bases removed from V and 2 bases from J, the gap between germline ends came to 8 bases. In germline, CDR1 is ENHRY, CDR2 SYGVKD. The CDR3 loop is CAISGDRNYGYTF. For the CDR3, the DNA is TGTGCCATCAGTGGAGACAGGAACTATGGCTACACCTTC.

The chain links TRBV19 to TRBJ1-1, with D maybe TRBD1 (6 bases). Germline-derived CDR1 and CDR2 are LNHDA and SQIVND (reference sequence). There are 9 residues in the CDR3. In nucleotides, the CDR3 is TGTAACAGGGACACTGAAGCTTTCTTT. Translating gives CNRDTEAFF.